What follows are 29 T cell receptor beta chains derived from one specimen sequenced in a study of blood T cells in healthy people across ages. PCR was performed a second time for about 6 to 12 cycles using a sample-barcoded 5' primer and a J-beta primer mix. Via MiXCR, TCRdb re-called the 5' RACE reads, giving one row per CDR3 protein. The sample holds 1.5 million to 2 million distinct CDR3 sequences, about two fifths seen once. The sample taken for sequencing was blood. Receptors originate from a human donor in good health.

The chain is built from TRBV18 and TRBJ2-4, with D tentatively TRBD2 (5 bases). The DNA end is more similar to TRBJ2-7, so the J call may be wrong. Per germline, CDR1 KGHSH and CDR2 LQKENI. CDR3 length: 15 residues. CDR3 sequence (DNA): TGTGCCAGCTCACCGGAGGCGGTGCCCTCCTACGAGCAGTACTTC. Translation gives CASSPEAVPSYEQYF.

This clonotype came up a few times. CDR3 coding DNA: TGCAGTGCTAGAGCGGGGACAGGGCAGGTGAACACTGAAGCTTTCTTT. The encoded protein is CSARAGTGQVNTEAFF. The chain carries TRBV20-1 and TRBJ1-1; the match to TRBD1 covers 9 bases. J was trimmed by 0 bases and V by 1 base; bases with no gene match: 6. The CDR3 loop spans 16 amino acids. Looked up from germline, CDR1 is DFQATT and CDR2 is SNEGSKA (reference sequence).

The chain recombines TRBV6-2 or TRBV6-3 with TRBJ2-4; D possibly corresponds to TRBD1 (7 bases). The CDR3 is 12 amino acids. V was cut by 1 base and J by 12 bases, with 10 bases left in between. Germline V gene data show CDR1 as MNHEY and CDR2 as SVGEGT. CDR3: CASSYWGDSQYF. The CDR3 coding sequence is TGTGCCAGCAGTTACTGGGGGGACAGTCAGTACTTC.

A word on this clonotype: It may be a read error: a sequence one base away is much more abundant. The J gene is TRBJ2-1, the V gene TRBV4-3, with a tentative D call TRBD2 (6 bases). CDR3 size: 17 residues. Germline CDR1 reads LGHNA; CDR2 reads YSLEER. The CDR3 loop is CASSQDWSGSSYNGQFF. Here the CDR3 DNA reads TGCGCCAGCAGCCAAGATTGGTCCGGGAGCTCCTACAATGGGCAGTTCTTC.

This rearrangement joins TRBV7-2 to TRBJ2-1; 10 bases agree with TRBD2. Germline trimming cut 4 bases from V and 8 bases from J; bases unmatched to any gene: 8. Germline V lookup: CDR1 SGHTA, CDR2 FQGNSA. CDR3 length: 15 amino acids. In DNA form, the CDR3 reads TGTGCCAGCAGCTCTGGGACTAGCGATTTGCATGAGCAGTTCTTC. Its translation: CASSSGTSDLHEQFF.

CDR3 in amino acids: CASSPTTRRSADTQYF. CDR3 nucleotide sequence: TGTGCCAGCAGTCCCACGACAAGGAGGAGCGCAGATACGCAGTATTTT. The rearrangement joins TRBV28 to TRBJ2-3, with TRBD2 as a possible D gene (5 bases). Deletions cut 5 bases from V and 4 bases from J, with 19 bases between. Germline assignment: CDR1 MDHEN and CDR2 SYDVKM. This CDR3 is 16 amino acids long.

This clonotype was seen a handful of times. J is TRBJ2-7 and V is TRBV20-1; 7 bases map to TRBD1. The V segment lost 2 bases and the J segment 3 bases; nucleotides outside the gene matches: 4. The CDR3 extends over 13 amino acids. CDR1 and CDR2 from the germline V gene are DFQATT and SNEGSKA (reference sequence). This CDR3 is CSARRTGHYEQYF. CDR3 DNA sequence: TGCAGTGCTAGAAGGACAGGCCACTACGAGCAGTACTTC.

This chain joins TRBV20-1 and TRBJ1-5; no reliable D call. The V gene's germline CDR1 is DFQATT and CDR2 SNEGSKA (reference sequence). The CDR3 consists of 14 residues. Trimming removed 0 bases from V and 7 bases from J, with 13 bases in between. CDR3 residues: CSARDTLGGQPQHF. CDR3 nucleotide sequence: TGCAGTGCTAGAGATACTCTCGGCGGACAGCCCCAGCATTTT.

This clonotype occurred a few times. The rearrangement links TRBV4-3 to TRBJ2-1; 14 nucleotides align to TRBD2. The V gene end was trimmed by 0 bases and the J gene end by 7 bases; junction bases not matched to a gene: 14. The germline V gene has CDR1 LGHNA and CDR2 YSLEER. CDR3 length equals 20 residues. The chain's CDR3 is CASSQEVSIGLAGGVNEQFF. CDR3 DNA sequence: TGCGCCAGCAGCCAAGAAGTCAGCATCGGACTAGCGGGGGGCGTTAATGAGCAGTTCTTC.

This sequence joins TRBV6-2 or TRBV6-3 and TRBJ1-2; 7 bases align to TRBD1. V shed 5 bases and J 0 bases; nucleotides not matched to a gene: 21. Germline V gene sequence: CDR1 MNHEY, CDR2 SVGEGT. The CDR3 contains 20 residues. This CDR3 is CASSQQLSDRTNKPNYGYTF. DNA of the CDR3: TGTGCCAGCAGTCAACAATTATCGGACAGGACGAACAAACCTAACTATGGCTACACCTTC.

This chain joins TRBV13 and TRBJ2-3, with 9 bases identical to TRBD1. The CDR3 is 14 residues long. With V trimmed by 8 bases and J by 3 bases, 6 bases remained unmatched. The germline V gene has CDR1 PRHDT and CDR2 FYEKMQ (reference sequence). The CDR3 loop is CASLDRGMTDTQYF. CDR3 DNA: TGTGCCAGCCTCGACAGGGGGATGACAGATACGCAGTATTTT.

The chain uses TRBV7-2 and TRBJ1-2; D might be TRBD1 (5 bases). Per the germline V gene, CDR1 is SGHTA and CDR2 is FQGNSA. Trimming cost V 2 bases and J 4 bases, with 11 bases left between them. CDR3 length: 14 residues. The DNA for the CDR3 is TGTGCCAGCAGCTTATTCCAGGGCAGCTATGGCTACACCTTC. Encoded protein: CASSLFQGSYGYTF.

The chain joins TRBV5-1 to TRBJ2-5, with 7 nucleotides matching TRBD1. Germline CDR1 is SGHRS and CDR2 is YFSETQ. V lost 6 bases and J lost 2; bases outside the gene matches: 4. The CDR3 length is 13 residues. The CDR3 sequence: CASTGQDQETQYF. The CDR3 nucleotides are TGCGCCAGCACAGGACAGGATCAAGAGACCCAGTACTTC.

V and J are TRBV4-1 and TRBJ1-1; no clear D. This CDR3 has 13 amino acids. In germline, CDR1 is MGHRA, CDR2 YSYEKL. The V gene lost 2 bases and the J gene lost 3 bases, with 7 bases spanning the gap. The CDR3 DNA is TGCGCCAGCAGCCAATTGGGAGACACTGAAGCTTTCTTT. This encodes CASSQLGDTEAFF.

The V gene is TRBV2, the J gene TRBJ1-4; D uncertain. The V end lost 7 bases, the J end lost 3 bases, and 9 bases lay between the germline ends. Germline CDR1 is SNHLY and CDR2 is FYNNEI. This CDR3 spans 13 amino acids. The CDR3 sequence: CASKSQPNEKLFF. CDR3 DNA: TGTGCCAGCAAGTCCCAGCCTAATGAAAAACTGTTTTTT.

This sequence joins TRBV7-9 and TRBJ2-3; 7 nucleotides agree with TRBD2. V lost 2 bases, J lost 2 bases, and 4 bases stayed unmatched. Germline V gene sequence: CDR1 SEHNR, CDR2 FQNEAQ (reference sequence). The CDR3 runs 15 residues. The CDR3 sequence is CASSLWGDYTDTQYF. CDR3 DNA sequence: TGTGCCAGCAGCTTATGGGGGGACTACACAGATACGCAGTATTTT.

This chain uses TRBV28 with TRBJ2-7; TRBD1 is a possible D gene (6 bases). Per germline, CDR1 MDHEN and CDR2 SYDVKM. This CDR3 contains 14 residues. The germline V and J ends were trimmed by 3 bases and 0 bases, with 9 bases remaining between them. The CDR3 nucleotides read TGTGCCAGCAGTTTTGGGACACACTCCTACGAGCAGTACTTC. Translation gives CASSFGTHSYEQYF.

The V and J genes are TRBV10-3 and TRBJ1-6; 8 bases line up with TRBD1. Losses at the gene ends were 9 bases for V and 7 bases for J; bases not matched to a gene: 11. CDR1 ENHRY and CDR2 SYGVKD come from the germline V gene. This CDR3 contains 15 residues. The CDR3 loop reads CAIGTDRVLNSPLHF. CDR3 coding DNA: TGTGCCATTGGGACGGACAGGGTTTTGAATTCACCCCTCCACTTT.

CDR3 in DNA: TGTGCCAGCAGTTACGAGGCAGGCGGCGGCTACACCTTC. This codes for CASSYEAGGGYTF. J is TRBJ1-2 and V is TRBV6-6; D not certain. Germline values: CDR1 MNHNY, CDR2 SVGAGI (reference sequence). The ends were cut back, 2 bases at V and 8 bases at J, with 12 bases in the middle. CDR3 length: 13 residues.

This clonotype was seen more than once but under ten times. J is TRBJ1-2 and V is TRBV29-1; 11 bases are shared with TRBD1. The J segment lost 4 bases and the V segment lost 0 bases, leaving 4 bases of the junction unmatched. Germline V lookup: CDR1 SQVTM, CDR2 ANQGSEA. CDR3 length: 15 amino acids. The CDR3 is CSVEDRGTGGYGYTF. The CDR3 DNA sequence: TGCAGCGTTGAAGATCGTGGGACAGGGGGCTATGGCTACACCTTC.

This clonotype was recorded a few times. The V and J genes are TRBV20-1 and TRBJ2-3, with D possibly called TRBD1 or TRBD2 (5 bases each). The CDR3 runs to 13 residues. The germline V and J ends were trimmed by 3 bases and 4 bases, with 11 bases remaining between them. Germline V gene lookup returns CDR1 DFQATT and CDR2 SNEGSKA (reference sequence). For the CDR3, the DNA is TGCAGTGCTAGGTACGGGGCACCAGATACGCAGTATTTT. Translation gives CSARYGAPDTQYF.

Only one count was recorded for this clonotype. V and J are TRBV5-1 and TRBJ1-4, with TRBD1 as a possible D gene (6 bases). The CDR3 consists of 16 residues. The germline V gene has CDR1 SGHRS and CDR2 YFSETQ. Trimming removed 4 bases from V and 7 bases from J, with 20 bases in between. Written as DNA, the CDR3 is TGCGCCAGCAGCCCCGGGCCGATTATAGGGGGTGAAAAACTGTTTTTT. Protein product: CASSPGPIIGGEKLFF.

This rearrangement joins TRBV25-1 to TRBJ1-5; TRBD1 is a possible D gene (6 bases). Germline V gene lookup returns CDR1 MGHDK and CDR2 SYGVNS. V lost 3 bases and J lost 5, with 8 bases in between. This CDR3 spans 13 amino acids. The CDR3 protein is CASSEDSHQPQHF. Here the CDR3 DNA reads TGTGCCAGCAGTGAGGACAGCCATCAGCCCCAGCATTTT. Based on the CDR3 plus reference TRBV25-1 and TRBJ1-5, the full variable domain is EADIYQTPRYLVIGTGKKITLECSQTMGHDKMYWYQQDPGMELHLIHYSYGVNSTEKGDLSSESTVSRIRTEHFPLTLESARPSHTSQYLCASSEDSHQPQHFGDGTRLSIL.

The chain links TRBV12-3 or TRBV12-4 to TRBJ1-5; D gene uncertain. The CDR3 has 14 residues. Trimming cost V 3 bases and J 7 bases, with 13 bases left between them. CDR3 protein: CASSFSGLVQPQHF. The CDR3 coding sequence is TGTGCCAGCAGTTTTTCGGGGTTGGTGCAGCCCCAGCATTTT.

The chain has TRBV3-1 and TRBJ2-1; D is uncertain. V lost 0 bases, J lost 12 bases, and 6 bases lay in between. The CDR3 extends over 11 amino acids. Germline CDR1 and CDR2: LGHDT and YNNKEL (reference sequence). The CDR3 DNA reads TGTGCCAGCAGCCAAGAAACCCTGCAGTTCTTC. Residues: CASSQETLQFF.

The rearrangement uses TRBV4-3 and TRBJ1-2; TRBD1 agrees at 7 bases. CDR1 and CDR2 from the germline V gene are LGHNA and YSLEER. V gave up 4 bases and J gave up 8 bases; unmatched junction bases: 16. The CDR3 totals 16 residues. CDR3 sequence (DNA): TGCGCCAGCAGCCGACAAACAGGGGCGGTGAGAATCGGCTACACCTTC. Its translation is CASSRQTGAVRIGYTF.

The genes are TRBV6-1 and TRBJ2-4; D uncertain. The J call may be wrong; the DNA end is better matched by TRBJ2-5. The CDR3 length is 15 residues. The germline V gene has CDR1 MNHNS and CDR2 SASEGT. In DNA form, the CDR3 reads TGTGCCAGCAGTGAAGCGCTTGGAAGCGAGGAGACCCAGTACTTC. This sequence encodes CASSEALGSEETQYF.

V and J are TRBV7-9 and TRBJ1-3; 8 bases are shared with TRBD1. The germline V gene encodes CDR1 SEHNR and CDR2 FQNEAQ (reference sequence). This CDR3 has 16 residues. V dropped 5 bases and J dropped 1; count of bases not matched to a gene: 7. The CDR3 DNA sequence: TGTGCCAGCAGCCCCCCCGACAGGGGATCTGGAAACACCATATATTTT. Its protein product is CASSPPDRGSGNTIYF. Combining the CDR3 with reference TRBV7-9 and TRBJ1-3 gives the whole variable domain DTGVSQNPRHKITKRGQNVTFRCDPISEHNRLYWYRQTLGQGPEFLTYFQNEAQLEKSRLLSDRFSAERPKGSFSTLEIQRTEQGDSAMYLCASSPPDRGSGNTIYFGEGSWLTVV.

There are a few counts of this clonotype. The chain combines TRBV3-1 with TRBJ2-7; no clear D. The V end lost 0 bases, the J end lost 0 bases, and 6 bases lay between the germline ends. Per the germline V gene, CDR1 is LGHDT and CDR2 is YNNKEL (reference sequence). The CDR3 is made up of 14 amino acids. CDR3 bases: TGTGCCAGCAGCCAAGATTACATCTCCTACGAGCAGTACTTC. Its translation is CASSQDYISYEQYF.